The rows below give T cell receptor beta chains drawn from one sample of a study of shared clonotypes between healthy human individuals. Only in-frame clones appear in the TCRdb table, and some are missing; sequencing was by immunoSEQ multiplex PCR. The sample has millions of clones, approximately 94% seen once; the top ten hold more than 1.5%. The sequenced material came from naive CD8+ T cells from PBMCs. These receptors were taken from a man aged 18 to 35 in good health. Some clones in this sample may be carry-over from other donors' samples. Each CDR3 is given with its conserved first and last residue. D genes are given only for firm matches. Some rows mark clone size as missing; the rest say once, few, many or name a class of expanded clone.

j_call d_call clone_size v_call cdr3_nt cdr3_aa
TRBJ2-1 TRBD2 NA TRBV9 TGTGCCAGCAGCGTGGACCCGGGACTAGGTTCCTACAATGAGCAGTTCTTC CASSVDPGLGSYNEQFF
TRBJ1-5 NA NA TRBV10-3 TGTGCCATCAGCGAGGTTGGTCTTAGCAATCAGCCCCAGCATTTT CAISEVGLSNQPQHF
TRBJ1-4 TRBD1 NA TRBV5-1 TGCGCCAGCAGCTGGATGGGACAGGGGAATGAAAAACTGTTTTTT CASSWMGQGNEKLFF
TRBJ1-5 NA NA TRBV13 TGTGCCAGCAGCCAAGGGGATCAGCCCCAGCATTTT CASSQGDQPQHF
TRBJ2-7 NA NA TRBV7-9 TGTGCCAGCAGCTTGGACAGAGCGCTCTACGAGCAGTACTTC CASSLDRALYEQYF
TRBJ2-7 TRBD2 once TRBV19 TGTGCCAGTAGTATGTGGGAGGGCCGATCCTACGAGCAGTACTTC CASSMWEGRSYEQYF
TRBJ2-7 NA NA TRBV15 TGTGCCACCAGCAACCCCTCGGGCTACGAGCAGTACTTC CATSNPSGYEQYF
TRBJ1-5 NA NA TRBV9 TGTGCCAGCAGCGCGGGTCGGGGTGCGGGGCAGCCCCAGCATTTT CASSAGRGAGQPQHF
TRBJ1-2 TRBD1 NA TRBV25-1 TGTGCCAGCAGTGAACCAGGGGGCAATAACTATGGCTACACCTTC CASSEPGGNNYGYTF
TRBJ2-7 NA NA TRBV21-1 TGTGCCAGCAGCAAAAGTGGGATAAACCACTACGAGCAGTACTTC CASSKSGINHYEQYF
TRBJ2-2 TRBD2 NA TRBV25-1 TGTGCCAGCGGGGATACTAGCGGGAGGAATCCCGGGGAGCTGTTTTTT CASGDTSGRNPGELFF
TRBJ1-5 NA NA TRBV25-1 TGTGCCAGCAGTGAGCTTGTCGGTCAGCCCCAGCATTTT CASSELVGQPQHF
TRBJ2-7 TRBD1 once TRBV11-2 TGTGCCAGCAGCTTGGGTGGGTCGGGACAGTACACCTACGAGCAGTACTTC CASSLGGSGQYTYEQYF
TRBJ2-2 TRBD1 NA TRBV10-3 TGTGCCATCAGTGTTTTTTTGGGACAGACGAACACCGGGGAGCTGTTTTTT CAISVFLGQTNTGELFF
TRBJ1-5 NA few TRBV28 TGTGCCAGCAGCCTTAGGTCAAGGGATCAGCCCCAGCATTTT CASSLRSRDQPQHF
TRBJ2-1 NA NA TRBV13 TGTGCCAGTCAATCAGGGTCATACAATGAGCAGTTCTTC CASQSGSYNEQFF